The rows below give T cell receptor beta chains drawn from one sample of a study of shared clonotypes between healthy human individuals. Method: immunoSEQ multiplex PCR; TCRdb's copy keeps in-frame clones and lacks some. The table lists more than 1.2 million clones, 98% of them singletons, with approximately 0.38% in the top ten. What was sequenced was naive CD4+ T cells sorted from blood. The source is a man aged 30 to 45 in good health. Each CDR3 is given with its conserved first and last residue. D genes are given only for firm matches. The size of a clone is reported for some rows only, either as once, few or many, or as a class for expanded clones.

d_call	v_call	clone_size	j_call	cdr3_nt	cdr3_aa
NA	TRBV5-4	once	TRBJ2-2	TGTGCCAGCAGCTTAGGAGGGCGTAGAGTTACCGGGGAGCTGTTTTTT	CASSLGGRRVTGELFF
NA	TRBV7-9	NA	TRBJ1-5	TGTGCCAGCAGCGACGGCAGGGGCAATCAGCCCCAGCATTTT	CASSDGRGNQPQHF
TRBD1	TRBV10-1	NA	TRBJ2-5	TGCGCCAGCTCCTCCGGGACAGGGGTACAAGAGACCCAGTACTTC	CASSSGTGVQETQYF
NA	TRBV18	NA	TRBJ1-5	TGTGCCAGCTCACCTGGGCAGAGTAATCAGCCCCAGCATTTT	CASSPGQSNQPQHF
TRBD2	TRBV6-5	NA	TRBJ2-7	TGTGTCCTTATACTAGCGGATACCTACGAGCAGTACTTC	CVLILADTYEQYF
NA	TRBV9	NA	TRBJ2-3	TGTGCCAGCAGCCTTCTCGGAGGTTCGAGTACGCAGTATTTT	CASSLLGGSSTQYF
TRBD2	TRBV5-4	NA	TRBJ2-1	TGTGCCAGCAGCTCCCCAAGACTAGCTTCCTACAATGAGCAGTTCTTC	CASSSPRLASYNEQFF
NA	TRBV5-6	NA	TRBJ2-1	TGTGCCAGAACCATTCGGCCTTATCGGGATGAGCAGTTCTTC	CARTIRPYRDEQFF
NA	TRBV5-1	NA	TRBJ1-4	TGCGCCAGCGCCACAGGAGGTAGCGATGAAAAACTGTTTTTT	CASATGGSDEKLFF
TRBD2	TRBV5-6	NA	TRBJ2-5	TGTGCCAGCAGCGACAATGTACTAGCGGGAGGTCGCGCTCAAGAGACCCAGTACTTC	CASSDNVLAGGRAQETQYF
TRBD2	TRBV10-3	NA	TRBJ2-7	TGTGCCATCAGTGGAACCCCCGGGACTAGCGGGAGGGGCTACGAGCAGTACTTC	CAISGTPGTSGRGYEQYF
NA	TRBV19	NA	TRBJ2-6	TGTGCCAGTAGTATAAGGGGGAGAGGGGCCAACGTCCTGACTTTC	CASSIRGRGANVLTF
NA	TRBV25-1	NA	TRBJ2-6	TGTGCCAGCAGCAGCTCTGGGGCCAACGTCCTGACTTTC	CASSSSGANVLTF
TRBD1	TRBV5-6	NA	TRBJ2-1	TGTGCCAGCAGCTCCCAACAGGGGAAGCACAATGAGCAGTTCTTC	CASSSQQGKHNEQFF
NA	TRBV5-5	once	TRBJ2-1	TGTGCCAGCAGCTTGAATCCGAGTATCAACAATGAGCAGTTCTTC	CASSLNPSINNEQFF
NA	TRBV10-3	NA	TRBJ1-3	TGTGCCATCAGTGAGTGGGGGCCAGGAAACACCATATATTTT	CAISEWGPGNTIYF
NA	TRBV6-5	once	TRBJ1-2	TGTGCCAGCAGTTACTCGAGTACAGGGTATGGCTACACCTTC	CASSYSSTGYGYTF
NA	TRBV5-5	NA	TRBJ1-3	TGTGCCAGCAGCTTCGGTGGAGGGGGAAACACCATATATTTT	CASSFGGGGNTIYF
TRBD2	TRBV5-1	NA	TRBJ2-3	TGCGCCAGCTCCATTGGGACTAGCGGAACAGATACGCAGTATTTT	CASSIGTSGTDTQYF
TRBD1	TRBV10-1	NA	TRBJ2-1	TGCGCCAGCAGTTGGACAGGGGTCTATGAGCAGTTCTTC	CASSWTGVYEQFF
NA	TRBV5-1	once	TRBJ1-3	TGCGCCAGCAGCTTGGTGACAGCAGGGGAAACTGGAAACACCATATATTTT	CASSLVTAGETGNTIYF
TRBD2	TRBV28	NA	TRBJ2-7	TGTGCCAGCTACACCGGGCTAGCGGGAGTCGACGAGCAGTACTTC	CASYTGLAGVDEQYF
TRBD2	TRBV15	NA	TRBJ2-7	TGTGCCACCAGCAGACGAAGCGGGAGTCTCTACGAGCAGTACTTC	CATSRRSGSLYEQYF
TRBD1	TRBV5-4	NA	TRBJ2-7	TGTGCCAGCAGCCCCGGACAGGGTAGGTACGAGCAGTACTTC	CASSPGQGRYEQYF
NA	TRBV6-6	NA	TRBJ1-5	TGTGCCAGCAGAACTGACCTTAGCAATCAGCCCCAGCATTTT	CASRTDLSNQPQHF
NA	TRBV7-9	NA	TRBJ2-1	TGTGCCAGCACCGGGGGCGGCTACAATGAGCAGTTCTTC	CASTGGGYNEQFF
TRBD2	TRBV6-1	NA	TRBJ2-7	TGTGCCAGCAACCTAGCGGGAGGGTACGAGCAGTACTTC	CASNLAGGYEQYF